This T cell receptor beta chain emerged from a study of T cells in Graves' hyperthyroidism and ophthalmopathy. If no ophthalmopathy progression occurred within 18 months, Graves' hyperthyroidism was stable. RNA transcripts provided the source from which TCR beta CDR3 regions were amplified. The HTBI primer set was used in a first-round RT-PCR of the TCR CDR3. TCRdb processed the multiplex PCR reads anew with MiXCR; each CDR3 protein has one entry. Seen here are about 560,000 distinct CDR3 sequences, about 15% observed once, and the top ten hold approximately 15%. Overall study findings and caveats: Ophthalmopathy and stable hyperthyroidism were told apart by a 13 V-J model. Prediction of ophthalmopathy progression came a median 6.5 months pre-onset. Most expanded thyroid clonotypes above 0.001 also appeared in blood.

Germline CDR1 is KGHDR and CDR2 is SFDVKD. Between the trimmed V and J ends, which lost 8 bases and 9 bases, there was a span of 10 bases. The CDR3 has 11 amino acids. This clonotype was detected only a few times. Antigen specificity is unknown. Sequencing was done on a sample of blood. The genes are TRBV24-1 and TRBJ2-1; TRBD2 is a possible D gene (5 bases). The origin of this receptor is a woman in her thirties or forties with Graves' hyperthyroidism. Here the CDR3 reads CATTREGEQFF. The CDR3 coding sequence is TGTGCCACCACCCGGGAAGGTGAGCAGTTCTTC.